A single TCR beta chain is shown here with its context. The sample belongs to a study of blood T cell repertoires in COVID-19. On the study more broadly: The United States, Italy and Spain were the sources of the acute and convalescent COVID-19 samples.

V was trimmed by 1 base and J by 6 bases, leaving 10 bases between them. There are 13 residues in the CDR3. Per the original methods: For nucleated cells, counts were estimated from reference gene primer amplification. The data were produced by immunoSEQ multiplex PCR, yet TCRdb's version contains in-frame clones alone and is incomplete. The DNA was the basis for D and trimming; V, J and clone size are from that table. The table shows some 230,000 clones, with about 86% occurring only once. The origin of this receptor is a woman aged 25 to 39 who had recovered from COVID-19. Source material: peripheral blood. V is TRBV12-3 or TRBV12-4 and J is TRBJ2-7; the D is unclear. The CDR3, as DNA: TGTGCCAGCAGTTTAGGCCTAGTTGGCGAGCAGTACTTC. This encodes CASSLGLVGEQYF.